The clone carrying this TCR beta chain was observed a handful of times. Sequencing libraries for TCR beta were prepared with iRepertoire HTBI primers and Arm-PCR of CDR3 regions. Each CDR3 protein gets one entry after TCRdb re-called the multiplex PCR reads with MiXCR. The profile shows roughly 380,000 distinct CDR3 sequences, less than 20% of them singletons. The sample is drawn from a study of regulatory T cells in long-lasting Graves disease. Germline lookup yields CDR1 SQVTM and CDR2 ANQGSEA. The CDR3 runs 15 residues. The V segment lost 1 base and the J segment 3 bases; nucleotides outside the gene matches: 5. The time point was: newly diagnosed GD, antithyroid drugs for less than 3 months. From PBMCs, RNA was extracted and then used to make the TCR library. American Thyroid Association guidelines served as the basis for diagnosing Graves' disease. Patients were enrolled at an endocrinology department in Xi'an, China.

The chain links TRBV29-1 to TRBJ2-1; 8 nucleotides line up with TRBD2. The material sequenced was peripheral blood mononuclear cells (PBMCs), taken at new diagnosis, from a patient treated with antithyroid drugs. This TCR was recovered from a female donor with Graves disease. CDR3 in DNA: TGCAGCGTTGAAGGTCTAGCGGGTATCTACAATGAGCAGTTCTTC. It specifies CSVEGLAGIYNEQFF.